The table lists the clone carrying this TCR beta chain with a few counts. Sequencing was performed with immunoSEQ multiplex PCR; in TCRdb, only in-frame clones are kept and a portion is missing. This sample has roughly 71,000 clones; roughly 92% occur once, and the top ten carry 1.6%. This record belongs to a study of T cell changes during pregnancy in multiple sclerosis. Germline values: CDR1 SNHLY, CDR2 FYNNEI. The V and J ends lost 5 bases and 2 bases respectively, with 8 bases between them. The CDR3 is made up of 13 amino acids. The receptor was derived from a female donor in good health, enrolled as a control in a pregnancy study. The sequences come from peripheral blood, collected in the first trimester of pregnancy. This chain connects TRBV2 to TRBJ2-3; the D gene is possibly TRBD1 (5 bases). The CDR3 reads CASSRQFTDTQYF. The CDR3 region has the DNA TGTGCCAGCAGTAGACAGTTCACAGATACGCAGTATTTT.